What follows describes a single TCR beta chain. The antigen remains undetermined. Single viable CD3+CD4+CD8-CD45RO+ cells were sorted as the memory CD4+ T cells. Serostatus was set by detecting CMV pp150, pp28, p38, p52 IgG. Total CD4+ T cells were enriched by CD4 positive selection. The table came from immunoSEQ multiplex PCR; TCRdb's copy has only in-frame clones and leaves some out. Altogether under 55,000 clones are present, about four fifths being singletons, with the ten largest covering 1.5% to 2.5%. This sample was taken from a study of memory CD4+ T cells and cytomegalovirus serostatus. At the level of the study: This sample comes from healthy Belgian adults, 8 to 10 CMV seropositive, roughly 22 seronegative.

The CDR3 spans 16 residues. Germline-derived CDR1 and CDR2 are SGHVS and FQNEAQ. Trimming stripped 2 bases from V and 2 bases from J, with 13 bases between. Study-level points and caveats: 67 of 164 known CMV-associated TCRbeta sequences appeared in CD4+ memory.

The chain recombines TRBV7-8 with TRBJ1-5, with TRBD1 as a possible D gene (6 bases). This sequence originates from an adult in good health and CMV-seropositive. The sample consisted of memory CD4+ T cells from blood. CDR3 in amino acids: CASSLQGRLGNQPQHF. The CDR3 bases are TGTGCCAGCAGCTTACAGGGGAGATTGGGCAATCAGCCCCAGCATTTT.